Listed below are T cell receptor beta chains from one sample, sequenced in a study of response to subunit inactivated influenza vaccine. TCRdb re-called the RT-PCR reads with MiXCR, one entry per CDR3 protein. Of about 480,000 distinct CDR3 sequences in the sample, approximately 11% were seen once. The specimen was PBMCs from blood, collected about 6 weeks after vaccination. The receptor set was obtained from a man aged 50 to 60 who received an inactivated influenza vaccine. Both conserved end residues are part of each CDR3. The order of the fields is V gene, D gene, clone size, J gene, CDR3 DNA, CDR3 protein. A D gene is named only where the DNA matches it firmly. Expanded clones are given a class, and other clones once, few, many or no size at all.

V gene: TRBV30; D gene: NA; clone size: NA; J gene: TRBJ2-3; CDR3 DNA: TGTGCCTGGAGAGTGACAGCTAGCACAGATACGCAGTATTTT; CDR3 protein: CAWRVTASTDTQYF
V gene: TRBV20-1; D gene: TRBD1; clone size: NA; J gene: TRBJ2-3; CDR3 DNA: TGCAGTGCTAGACAGGGGGCGAGCACAGATACGCAGTATTTT; CDR3 protein: CSARQGASTDTQYF
V gene: TRBV11-2; D gene: NA; clone size: NA; J gene: TRBJ2-1; CDR3 DNA: TGTGCCAGCAGCGCGGGCCCCGGAAATGAGCAGTTCTTC; CDR3 protein: CASSAGPGNEQFF
V gene: TRBV20-1; D gene: NA; clone size: few; J gene: TRBJ1-2; CDR3 DNA: TGCAGTGCTAGAGCCTGGGGGGGCTATGGCTACACCTTC; CDR3 protein: CSARAWGGYGYTF
V gene: TRBV14; D gene: NA; clone size: NA; J gene: TRBJ2-3; CDR3 DNA: TGTGCCAGCAGCCCTCTGGGGACCTCAGATACGCAGTATTTT; CDR3 protein: CASSPLGTSDTQYF
V gene: TRBV29-1; D gene: NA; clone size: NA; J gene: TRBJ2-7; CDR3 DNA: TGCAGCGTCGCGAGGGTCCTCTCCTACGAGCAGTACTTC; CDR3 protein: CSVARVLSYEQYF
V gene: TRBV12-3/TRBV12-4; D gene: NA; clone size: many; J gene: TRBJ1-1; CDR3 DNA: TGTGCCAGCAGCCTTAGCAGCACTGAAGCTTTCTTT; CDR3 protein: CASSLSSTEAFF
V gene: TRBV12-3/TRBV12-4; D gene: NA; clone size: NA; J gene: TRBJ1-3; CDR3 DNA: TGTGCCAGCACCCCGGGGGAGCTGTCTGGAAACACCATATATTTT; CDR3 protein: CASTPGELSGNTIYF
V gene: TRBV7-2; D gene: NA; clone size: few; J gene: TRBJ2-7; CDR3 DNA: TGTGCCAGCAGCTTAAATCCCCCGGAGACCCAAGGAGAGCAGTACTTC; CDR3 protein: CASSLNPPETQGEQYF
V gene: TRBV20-1; D gene: TRBD2; clone size: many; J gene: TRBJ2-7; CDR3 DNA: TGCAGTGCTAGGGACAGTCTAGCGGGAGAGATCTACGAGCAGTACTTC; CDR3 protein: CSARDSLAGEIYEQYF
V gene: TRBV28; D gene: NA; clone size: few; J gene: TRBJ2-7; CDR3 DNA: TGTGCCAGCAGTTTCGTCGGGGGACACTACGAGCAGTACTTC; CDR3 protein: CASSFVGGHYEQYF
V gene: TRBV12-3/TRBV12-4; D gene: TRBD1; clone size: many; J gene: TRBJ2-2; CDR3 DNA: TGTGCCAGCAGTGGGGGACAGGGGAGAACCGGGGAGCTGTTTTTT; CDR3 protein: CASSGGQGRTGELFF
V gene: TRBV7-2; D gene: NA; clone size: many; J gene: TRBJ1-1; CDR3 DNA: TGTGCCAGCAGCTCAGGGTTGTGGACTGAAGCTTTCTTT; CDR3 protein: CASSSGLWTEAFF